Listed here is a single T cell receptor (beta chain). Its cognate antigen is unknown. With cryopreserved PBMCs as the source, roughly 1.8 micrograms of genomic DNA went to TCR beta libraries. Repertoires were generated with immunoSEQ multiplex PCR, while TCRdb's copy carries only in-frame clones and drops some. The sample shows around 53,000 clones, around 52% of them seen only once. The data originate from a study of cytotoxic CD8 clonotypes in ibrutinib-treated CLL. Study overall: By median around 69 months, roughly 12 had progressed and about 15 stayed remitted; responses had been 2 complete and 24 partial. The sample average was approximately 280,000 productive templates and more than 90,000 productive rearrangements. Study-wide results and limits: Clonality showed a rise at ibrutinib response that reversed toward baseline at progression.

The CDR3 runs to 13 residues. Trimming cost V 0 bases and J 3 bases, with 6 bases left between them. Per the germline V gene, CDR1 is KGHSH and CDR2 is LQKENI. The sample in question was PBMCs, obtained at disease progression, from a patient treated with ibrutinib. This TCR came from a human donor with chronic lymphocytic leukemia. The chain couples TRBV18 to TRBJ2-7; no firm D call. The CDR3 reads CASSPPERYEQYF. DNA of the CDR3: TGTGCCAGCTCACCACCTGAGCGCTACGAGCAGTACTTC.